A selection of T cell receptor beta chains follows, all from one sample in a study of T cell responses to AZD1222 COVID-19 vaccine. Assay: immunoSEQ multiplex PCR; the TCRdb copy retains only in-frame clones and omits some. The table has roughly 130,000 clones, approximately 88% seen once; the top ten hold approximately 8%. The sample was peripheral blood, taken on day 0 of AZD1222 vaccination. The source is an adult in good health. The CDR3 runs from the conserved cysteine through the conserved F or W. D genes are given only for firm matches. The size field is filled for only some rows; it gives once, few, many or a size class.

TRBV28	TRBD2	-	TRBJ2-7	CASSFPSGVDEQYF	TGTGCCAGCAGTTTCCCTAGCGGGGTGGACGAGCAGTACTTC
TRBV28	TRBD2	-	TRBJ2-1	CASSPPGTSGGNEQFF	TGTGCCAGCAGCCCACCCGGGACTAGCGGGGGGAATGAGCAGTTCTTC
TRBV3-1/TRBV3-2	TRBD2	few	TRBJ2-7	CASSPPGLASYEQYF	TGTGCCAGCAGCCCACCGGGACTAGCGTCCTACGAGCAGTACTTC
TRBV18	-	-	TRBJ1-2	CASSPPSQPTNYGYTF	TGTGCCAGCTCACCACCGTCTCAGCCGACTAACTATGGCTACACCTTC
TRBV19	-	-	TRBJ2-4	CAAGQNTLAKNIQYF	TGTGCCGCCGGACAGAATACTCTAGCCAAAAACATTCAGTACTTC
TRBV7-9	-	-	TRBJ2-7	CASSLYALARTNEQYF	TGTGCCAGCAGCTTATATGCTCTAGCGAGAACCAACGAGCAGTACTTC
TRBV4-1	TRBD2	-	TRBJ2-7	CASSQGLAGGYEQYF	TGCGCCAGCAGCCAAGGACTAGCTGGAGGTTACGAGCAGTACTTC
TRBV6-5	-	-	TRBJ1-6	CASSYYGGANSPLHF	TGTGCCAGCAGTTACTACGGGGGCGCAAATTCACCCCTCCACTTT
TRBV28	TRBD1	-	TRBJ1-4	CASSLSLQGAGEKLFF	TGTGCCAGCAGTTTATCCCTACAGGGGGCAGGTGAAAAACTGTTTTTT
TRBV19	TRBD2	-	TRBJ2-5	CASSILAGHQTQYF	TGTGCCAGTAGTATACTAGCGGGGCATCAGACCCAGTACTTC
TRBV7-9	-	-	TRBJ1-6	CASSRAGGRDSPLHF	TGTGCCAGCAGCCGAGCGGGGGGTCGAGATTCACCCCTCCACTTT
TRBV5-6	-	-	TRBJ2-3	CASTLTDTQYF	TGTGCCAGCACATTGACAGATACGCAGTATTTT
TRBV28	-	-	TRBJ1-6	CASSLGRNHSPLHF	TGTGCCAGCAGTTTAGGTCGGAACCATTCACCCCTCCACTTT
TRBV5-1	-	once	TRBJ2-1	CASSLEGSLINEQFF	TGCGCCAGCAGCTTGGAGGGTAGCCTCATCAATGAGCAGTTCTTC
TRBV7-6	TRBD2	-	TRBJ2-5	CASSLSSGGQETQYF	TGTGCCAGCAGCTTATCTAGCGGGGGCCAAGAGACCCAGTACTTC
TRBV6-9	-	-	TRBJ1-2	CASSYGGEVYGYTF	TGTGCCAGCAGTTACGGGGGCGAGGTCTATGGCTACACCTTC
TRBV27	TRBD1	-	TRBJ1-4	CASSPIQGAREKLFF	TGTGCCAGCAGTCCAATACAGGGGGCGCGAGAAAAACTGTTTTTT
TRBV6-6	TRBD1	-	TRBJ2-7	CASKRQGSSYEQYF	TGTGCCAGCAAGAGACAGGGGAGCTCCTACGAGCAGTACTTC
TRBV10-3	-	-	TRBJ2-2	CAITPERANTGELFF	TGTGCCATCACCCCGGAACGAGCGAACACCGGGGAGCTGTTTTTT
TRBV18	-	-	TRBJ1-1	CASSPGGSTEAFF	TGTGCCAGCTCACCTGGGGGATCCACTGAAGCTTTCTTT
TRBV10-1	-	-	TRBJ2-3	CASSESFSRPSQYF	TGCGCCAGCAGTGAGTCGTTTAGCAGACCATCGCAGTATTTT
TRBV19	-	-	TRBJ1-5	CASSPRGNQPQHF	TGTGCCAGTAGCCCCCGTGGCAATCAGCCCCAGCATTTT
TRBV11-2	-	-	TRBJ2-7	CASSSFRGQKNYEQYF	TGTGCCAGCAGCTCATTCCGAGGACAAAAGAATTACGAGCAGTACTTC
TRBV19	-	-	TRBJ2-3	CASKDGGRTDTQYF	TGTGCCAGTAAGGACGGGGGGCGCACAGATACGCAGTATTTT
TRBV6-2/TRBV6-3	-	few	TRBJ1-1	CASSYDRAFF	TGTGCCAGCAGTTACGACCGGGCTTTCTTT
TRBV10-2	TRBD2	-	TRBJ2-1	CASSFLAGARNEQFF	TGCGCCAGCAGCTTTCTAGCGGGAGCTCGCAATGAGCAGTTCTTC
TRBV30	-	-	TRBJ2-2	CAWSRTLRAGELFF	TGTGCCTGGAGCCGGACCTTGAGGGCCGGGGAGCTGTTTTTT
TRBV5-1	TRBD2	-	TRBJ2-3	CASSPYSGRPGDTQYF	TGCGCCAGCAGCCCGTATAGCGGGAGACCGGGAGATACGCAGTATTTT
TRBV20-1	-	-	TRBJ2-5	CSAAGKETQYF	TGCAGTGCAGCAGGGAAAGAGACCCAGTACTTC
TRBV27	-	-	TRBJ1-1	CASSLEGLNTEAFF	TGTGCCAGCAGTTTGGAGGGACTGAACACTGAAGCTTTCTTT
TRBV9	-	-	TRBJ2-5	CASSPQMGYQETQYF	TGTGCCAGCAGCCCACAGATGGGGTACCAAGAGACCCAGTACTTC
TRBV12-5	-	-	TRBJ2-7	CASGLVETLTGRYEQYF	TGTGCTAGTGGTTTGGTAGAGACGCTGACAGGACGGTACGAGCAGTACTTC
TRBV28	TRBD1	-	TRBJ1-6	CASTRIQGRFAPLHF	TGTGCCAGCACTCGTATACAGGGGAGATTCGCACCCCTCCACTTT
TRBV3-1/TRBV3-2	-	-	TRBJ1-2	CASSQDEGGYTF	TGTGCCAGCAGCCAAGACGAGGGAGGCTACACCTTC
TRBV9	TRBD1	-	TRBJ1-6	CASSVVDRVYNSPLHF	TGTGCCAGCAGCGTAGTAGACAGGGTTTATAATTCACCCCTCCACTTT
TRBV28	-	-	TRBJ2-1	CASSFEGKVTYNEQFF	TGTGCCAGCAGTTTTGAGGGGAAGGTAACCTACAATGAGCAGTTCTTC
TRBV7-9	-	-	TRBJ1-6	CASLTEGGPASSPLHF	TGTGCCAGCTTAACAGAAGGGGGGCCGGCCTCTTCACCCCTCCACTTT
TRBV10-2	TRBD1	-	TRBJ2-7	CASTPGQGAGEQYF	TGCGCCAGCACCCCGGGACAGGGGGCGGGGGAGCAGTACTTC
TRBV18	-	-	TRBJ1-5	CASSPKEGQPQHF	TGTGCCAGCTCACCTAAAGAGGGCCAGCCCCAGCATTTT
TRBV3-1/TRBV3-2	TRBD1	-	TRBJ1-5	CASSQDGGTGQPQHF	TGTGCCAGCAGCCAAGATGGGGGGACAGGGCAGCCCCAGCATTTT
TRBV11-3	-	-	TRBJ2-7	CASSRRDGYEQYF	TGTGCCAGCAGTCGCCGGGACGGGTACGAGCAGTACTTC
TRBV24-1	-	-	TRBJ2-3	CATSDPGGNTQYF	TGTGCCACCAGTGACCCTGGTGGAAATACGCAGTATTTT
TRBV5-8	TRBD1	few	TRBJ1-3	CASGRDRGISGNTIYF	TGTGCCAGCGGCCGCGACAGGGGTATCTCTGGAAACACCATATATTTT
TRBV2	TRBD1	-	TRBJ1-5	CASSLEGQGRVNQPQHF	TGTGCCAGCAGCCTAGAGGGACAGGGTAGGGTCAATCAGCCCCAGCATTTT
TRBV5-4	-	-	TRBJ1-6	CASSLDQTSYNSPLHF	TGTGCCAGCAGCTTGGACCAGACCTCCTATAATTCACCCCTCCACTTT
TRBV15	-	-	TRBJ1-6	CATSRNRQVSPLHF	TGTGCCACCAGCAGAAATCGACAGGTTTCACCCCTCCACTTT
TRBV4-3	TRBD1	-	TRBJ2-4	CASRWETGGVGGENIQYF	TGCGCCAGCAGATGGGAGACAGGGGGCGTTGGGGGTGAAAACATTCAGTACTTC